The entry below describes one TCR beta chain. The data were taken from a study of blood T cell repertoires in COVID-19. Germline V gene lookup returns CDR1 SGHVS and CDR2 FQNEAQ. V dropped 5 bases and J dropped 5 bases, with 10 bases sitting between them. The length of the CDR3 is 12 residues. The table came from immunoSEQ multiplex PCR; TCRdb's copy has only in-frame clones and leaves some out. The sample has 120,000 to 150,000 clones, about four fifths seen once. The rearrangement links TRBV7-8 to TRBJ2-7, with D unresolved. What was sequenced was PBMCs or T cells enriched from blood (not recorded which). This clonotype originated in a man aged 40-49 years with acute COVID-19. CDR3 amino acids: CASSRPRDEQYF. The CDR3 DNA is TGTGCCAGCAGCCGCCCCCGGGACGAGCAGTACTTC.